This T cell receptor beta chain was found in a study of shared clonotypes between healthy human individuals. Study overall: The people who gave samples were a couple of women and a few men aged 18 to 49. General observations from the study: Rarefaction analysis demonstrated incomplete sorted-subset sequencing notwithstanding large depth.

Points on this clone: Its antigen is still unknown.

In germline, CDR1 is SNHLY, CDR2 FYNNEI. This CDR3 region has 12 residues. The V end lost 9 bases, the J end lost 3 bases, and 11 bases lay between the germline ends. The assay used deep level. Using immunoSEQ multiplex PCR, the repertoire was profiled, and TCRdb retains in-frame clones only, with some absent. This table holds roughly 2.6 million clones, about 92% found once. Into CD45RA+ naive and CD45RA-negative memory subsets, the CD4+ cells were split. The chain couples TRBV2 to TRBJ1-1, with D perhaps matching TRBD1 (5 bases). Sequencing input: naive CD4+ T cells sorted from blood. Subset noted: CD45RA+ positively selected. The clonotype originates from a man younger than 35 in good health. The CDR3 sequence: CARDMRDTEAFF. The CDR3 nucleotides are TGTGCCAGGGACATGAGGGACACTGAAGCTTTCTTT. Filled out from reference TRBV2 and TRBJ1-1, the complete variable domain reads EPEVTQTPSHQVTQMGQEVILRCVPISNHLYFYWYRQILGQKVEFLVSFYNNEISEKSEIFDDQFSVERPDGSNFTLKIRSTKLEDSAMYFCARDMRDTEAFFGQGTRLTVV.